This passage covers 2 T cell receptor beta chains from one sample sequenced in a study of T cells in Graves' hyperthyroidism and ophthalmopathy. TCR beta CDR3 sequences were amplified from RNA transcripts. Researchers ran a first-round RT-PCR on the TCR CDR3 using the HTBI primer set. TCRdb called the multiplex PCR reads again in MiXCR, with one record for every CDR3 protein. The sample includes some 360,000 distinct CDR3 sequences, 14% of them seen just once. Sequencing was performed on blood. Every receptor here comes from a woman aged 55-70 years with Graves' hyperthyroidism.

This clonotype was found a few times. The V call is TRBV12-3 or TRBV12-4, the J call TRBJ2-7, with D possibly being TRBD1 (6 bases). The CDR3 consists of 14 residues. Trimming took off 2 bases at V and 5 bases at J, with 13 bases between the two ends. The CDR3 here is CASSLYRQAHEQYF. DNA for the CDR3: TGTGCCAGCAGTTTATACCGACAGGCCCACGAGCAGTACTTC.

This clonotype was detected many times. The rearrangement links TRBV9 to TRBJ2-2; 8 nucleotides align to TRBD2. Germline loops: CDR1 SGDLS, CDR2 YYNGEE. Trimming took 4 bases from V and 1 from J; bases not matched to a gene: 9. There are 17 residues in the CDR3. The chain's CDR3 is CASSPGLALGNTGELFF. CDR3 nucleotide sequence: TGTGCCAGCAGCCCCGGACTAGCCTTGGGGAACACCGGGGAGCTGTTTTTT.